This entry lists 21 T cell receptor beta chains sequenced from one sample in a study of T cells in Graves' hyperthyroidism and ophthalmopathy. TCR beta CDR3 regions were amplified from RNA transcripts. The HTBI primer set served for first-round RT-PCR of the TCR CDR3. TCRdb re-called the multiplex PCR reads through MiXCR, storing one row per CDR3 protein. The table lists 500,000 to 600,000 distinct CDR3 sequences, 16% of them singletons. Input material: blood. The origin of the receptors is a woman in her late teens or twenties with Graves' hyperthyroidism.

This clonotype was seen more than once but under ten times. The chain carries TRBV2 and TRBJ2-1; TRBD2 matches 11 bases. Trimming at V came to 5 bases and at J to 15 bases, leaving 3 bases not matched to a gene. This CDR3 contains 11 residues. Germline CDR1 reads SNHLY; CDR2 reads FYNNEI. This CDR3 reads CASSSLAGGFF. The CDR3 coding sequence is TGTGCCAGCAGTTCTCTAGCGGGAGGGTTCTTC.

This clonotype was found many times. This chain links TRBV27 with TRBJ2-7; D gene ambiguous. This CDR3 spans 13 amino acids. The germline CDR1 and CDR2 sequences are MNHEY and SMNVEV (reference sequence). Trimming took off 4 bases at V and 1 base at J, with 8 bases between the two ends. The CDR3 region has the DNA TGTGCCAGCAGTTACGGACGGTCCTACGAGCAGTACTTC. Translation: CASSYGRSYEQYF.

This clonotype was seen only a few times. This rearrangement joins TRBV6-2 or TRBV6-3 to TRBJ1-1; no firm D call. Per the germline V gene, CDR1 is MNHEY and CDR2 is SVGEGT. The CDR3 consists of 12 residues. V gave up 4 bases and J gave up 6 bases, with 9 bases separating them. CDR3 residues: CASSWDSAEAFF. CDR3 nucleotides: TGTGCCAGCAGTTGGGATTCGGCTGAAGCTTTCTTT.

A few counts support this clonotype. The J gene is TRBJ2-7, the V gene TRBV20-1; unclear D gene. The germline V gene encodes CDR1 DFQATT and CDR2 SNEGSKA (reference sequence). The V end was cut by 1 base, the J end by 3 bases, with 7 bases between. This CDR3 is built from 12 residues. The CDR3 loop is CSARVGNYEQYF. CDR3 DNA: TGCAGTGCTAGAGTTGGCAACTACGAGCAGTACTTC.

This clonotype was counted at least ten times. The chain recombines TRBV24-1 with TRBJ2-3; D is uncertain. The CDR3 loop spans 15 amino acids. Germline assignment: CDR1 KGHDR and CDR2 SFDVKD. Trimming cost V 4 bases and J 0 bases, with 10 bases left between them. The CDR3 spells CATSDPRFSTDTQYF. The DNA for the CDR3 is TGTGCCACCAGTGACCCGAGATTTAGCACAGATACGCAGTATTTT.

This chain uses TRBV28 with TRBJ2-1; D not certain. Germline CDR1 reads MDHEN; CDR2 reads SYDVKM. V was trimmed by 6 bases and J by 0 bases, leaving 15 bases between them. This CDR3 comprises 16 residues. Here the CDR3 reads CASRNQRADSYNEQFF. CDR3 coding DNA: TGTGCCAGCAGGAACCAGCGTGCGGACTCCTACAATGAGCAGTTCTTC.

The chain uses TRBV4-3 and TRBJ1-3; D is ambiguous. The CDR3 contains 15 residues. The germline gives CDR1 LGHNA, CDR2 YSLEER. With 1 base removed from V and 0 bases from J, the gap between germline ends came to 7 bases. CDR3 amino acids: CASSQGLASGNTIYF. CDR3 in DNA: TGCGCCAGCAGCCAAGGCCTTGCCTCTGGAAACACCATATATTTT.

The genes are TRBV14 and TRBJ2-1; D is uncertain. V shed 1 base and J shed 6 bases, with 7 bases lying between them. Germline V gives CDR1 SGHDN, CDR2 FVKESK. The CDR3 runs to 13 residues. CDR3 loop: CASSQGWGNEQFF. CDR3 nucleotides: TGTGCCAGCAGCCAAGGTTGGGGCAATGAGCAGTTCTTC.

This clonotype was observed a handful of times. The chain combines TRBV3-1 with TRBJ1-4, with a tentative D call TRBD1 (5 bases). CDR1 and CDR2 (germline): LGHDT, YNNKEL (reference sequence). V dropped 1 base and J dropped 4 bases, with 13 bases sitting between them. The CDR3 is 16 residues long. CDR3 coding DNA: TGTGCCAGCAGCCAAGGTCGGGGGGTGGGTAATGAAAAACTGTTTTTT. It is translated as CASSQGRGVGNEKLFF.

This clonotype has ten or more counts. In DNA form, the CDR3 reads TGCAGCGTTGAGGGGTTGGAGGGCTTGAACACTGAAGCTTTCTTT. Translating gives CSVEGLEGLNTEAFF. V gene TRBV29-1 combines with J gene TRBJ1-1, with D hard to call. The CDR3 covers 15 residues. CDR1 and CDR2 (germline): SQVTM, ANQGSEA. V was pared by 3 bases and J by 0 bases, with 14 bases between.

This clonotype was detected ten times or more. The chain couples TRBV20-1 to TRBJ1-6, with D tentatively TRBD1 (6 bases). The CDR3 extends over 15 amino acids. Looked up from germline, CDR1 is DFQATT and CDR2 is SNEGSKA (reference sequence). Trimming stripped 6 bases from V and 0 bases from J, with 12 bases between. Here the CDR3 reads CSAARGSSYNSPLHF. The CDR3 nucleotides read TGCAGTGCCGCTAGGGGGAGCTCCTATAATTCACCCCTCCACTTT.

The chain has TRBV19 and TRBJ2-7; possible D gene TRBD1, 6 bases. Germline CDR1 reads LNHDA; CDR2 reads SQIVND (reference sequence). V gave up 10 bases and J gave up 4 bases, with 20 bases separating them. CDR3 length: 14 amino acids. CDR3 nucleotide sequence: TGTGCCACCAGACAGGATCAATCTTTATACGAGCAGTACTTC. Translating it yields CATRQDQSLYEQYF.

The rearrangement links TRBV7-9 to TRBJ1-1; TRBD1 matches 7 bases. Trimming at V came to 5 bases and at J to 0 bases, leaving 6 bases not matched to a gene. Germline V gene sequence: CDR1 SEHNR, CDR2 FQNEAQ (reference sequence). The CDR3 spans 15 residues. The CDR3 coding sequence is TGTGCCAGCAGCCCGACAGGGCCGATGAACACTGAAGCTTTCTTT. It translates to CASSPTGPMNTEAFF.

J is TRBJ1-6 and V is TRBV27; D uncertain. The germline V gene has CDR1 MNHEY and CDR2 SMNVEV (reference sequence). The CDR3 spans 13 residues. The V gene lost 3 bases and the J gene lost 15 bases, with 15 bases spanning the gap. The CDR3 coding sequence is TGTGCCAGCAGTTTCCTCTCCTCTCCTCTCCTCCACTTT. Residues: CASSFLSSPLLHF.

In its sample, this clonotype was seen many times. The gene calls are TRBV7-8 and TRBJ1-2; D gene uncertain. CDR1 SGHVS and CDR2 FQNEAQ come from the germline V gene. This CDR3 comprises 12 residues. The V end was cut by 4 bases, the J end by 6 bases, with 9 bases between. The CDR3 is CASSSSANGYTF. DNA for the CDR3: TGTGCCAGCAGCTCAAGTGCCAATGGCTACACCTTC.

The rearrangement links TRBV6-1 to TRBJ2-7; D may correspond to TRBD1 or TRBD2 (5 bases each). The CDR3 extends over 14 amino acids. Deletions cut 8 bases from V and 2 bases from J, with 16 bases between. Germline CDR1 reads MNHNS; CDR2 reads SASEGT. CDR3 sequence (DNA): TGTGCCAGCTCCCCCCGGGACGCCACCTACGAGCAGTACTTC. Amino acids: CASSPRDATYEQYF.

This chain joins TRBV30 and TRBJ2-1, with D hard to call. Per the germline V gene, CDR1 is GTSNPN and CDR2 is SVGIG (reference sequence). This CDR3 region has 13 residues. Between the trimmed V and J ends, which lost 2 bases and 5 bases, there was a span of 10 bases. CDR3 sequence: CAWSPHSDNEQFF. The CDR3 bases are TGTGCCTGGAGTCCTCACTCGGACAATGAGCAGTTCTTC.

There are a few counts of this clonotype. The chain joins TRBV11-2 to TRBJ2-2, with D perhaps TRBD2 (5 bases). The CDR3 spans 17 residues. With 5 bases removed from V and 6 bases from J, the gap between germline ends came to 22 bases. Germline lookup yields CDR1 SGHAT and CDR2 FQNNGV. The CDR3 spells CASSARVGLLGAGELFF. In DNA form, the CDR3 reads TGTGCCAGCAGCGCAAGGGTCGGACTTCTCGGGGCCGGGGAGCTGTTTTTT. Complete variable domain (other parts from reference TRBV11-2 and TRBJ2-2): EAGVAQSPRYKIIEKRQSVAFWCNPISGHATLYWYQQILGQGPKLLIQFQNNGVVDDSQLPKDRFSAERLKGVDSTLKIQPAKLEDSAVYLCASSARVGLLGAGELFFGEGSRLTVL.

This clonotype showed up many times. DNA for the CDR3: TGTGCCAGCAGTTCTTCCCGACTAGCTCTAGAGACCCAGTACTTC. This sequence encodes CASSSSRLALETQYF. The chain is built from TRBV28 and TRBJ2-5, with 7 bases matching TRBD2. Trimming cost V 4 bases and J 4 bases; bases outside gene matches: 9. CDR3 length: 15 residues. Germline V CDR1 and CDR2: MDHEN, SYDVKM.

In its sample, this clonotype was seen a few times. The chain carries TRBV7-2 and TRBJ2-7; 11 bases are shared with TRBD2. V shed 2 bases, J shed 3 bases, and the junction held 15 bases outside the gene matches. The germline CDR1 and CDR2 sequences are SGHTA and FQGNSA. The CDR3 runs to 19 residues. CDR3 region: CASSLTRLSGRDSVYEQYF. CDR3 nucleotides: TGTGCCAGCAGCTTAACCCGTCTTAGCGGGAGGGATTCGGTCTACGAGCAGTACTTC.

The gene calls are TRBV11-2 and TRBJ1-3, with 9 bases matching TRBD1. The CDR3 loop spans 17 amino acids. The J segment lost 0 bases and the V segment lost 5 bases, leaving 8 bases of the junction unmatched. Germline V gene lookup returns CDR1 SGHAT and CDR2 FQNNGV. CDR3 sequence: CASSLWTGALSGNTIYF. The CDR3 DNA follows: TGTGCCAGCAGCCTATGGACAGGGGCCCTCTCTGGAAACACCATATATTTT.